In this sample, the clone carrying this TCR beta chain turned up a few times. The antigen is unknown. A single record per CDR3 protein comes from TCRdb applying MiXCR to the RT-PCR reads. The repertoire holds around 470,000 distinct CDR3 sequences, with approximately 7.3% as singletons. The data originate from a study of response to subunit inactivated influenza vaccine. Findings and limits, study-wide: Authors suggested few new T cells are recruited by each seasonal influenza vaccination.

There are 13 residues in the CDR3. Germline V lookup: CDR1 MGHRA, CDR2 YSYEKL. Trimming cost V 3 bases and J 4 bases, with 9 bases left between them. The sample consisted of PBMCs from blood, taken roughly 24 months after vaccination. This chain uses TRBV4-1 with TRBJ1-1; D remains unclear. The sequence came from a man in his fifties or sixties who received an inactivated influenza vaccine. This CDR3 is CASSHTQSTEAFF. CDR3 nucleotide sequence: TGCGCCAGCAGCCACACACAGAGCACTGAAGCTTTCTTT.